This T cell receptor (beta chain) was documented in a study of CD8 T cells in ankylosing spondylitis. Broader study findings: Past research had described some motif variants in reactive arthritis synovial fluid and blood. A TCR beta motif made of under 10 highly homologous variants seemed typical of ankylosing spondylitis blood.

TCRdb re-derived calls from the 5' RACE reads in MiXCR, one entry per CDR3 protein. The data contain 80,000 to 100,000 distinct CDR3 sequences, 8.8% of them seen just once; the ten biggest clones take up approximately 5.5%. In this sample, this clonotype turned up many times. As yet, its antigen is unknown. The CDR3 loop spans 12 amino acids. Germline-derived CDR1 and CDR2 are MDHEN and SYDVKM. Trimming took off 6 bases at V and 8 bases at J, with 13 bases between the two ends. The TCR was taken from a male donor with ankylosing spondylitis or in good health (not recorded which). V is TRBV28 and J is TRBJ1-2; TRBD1 is a possible D gene (5 bases). The sequencing sample was made of blood, either unsorted or a sorted T cell fraction (not recorded which). CDR3 amino acids: CASRPFEGGYTF. Here the CDR3 DNA reads TGTGCCAGCAGGCCCTTCGAGGGGGGCTACACCTTC.